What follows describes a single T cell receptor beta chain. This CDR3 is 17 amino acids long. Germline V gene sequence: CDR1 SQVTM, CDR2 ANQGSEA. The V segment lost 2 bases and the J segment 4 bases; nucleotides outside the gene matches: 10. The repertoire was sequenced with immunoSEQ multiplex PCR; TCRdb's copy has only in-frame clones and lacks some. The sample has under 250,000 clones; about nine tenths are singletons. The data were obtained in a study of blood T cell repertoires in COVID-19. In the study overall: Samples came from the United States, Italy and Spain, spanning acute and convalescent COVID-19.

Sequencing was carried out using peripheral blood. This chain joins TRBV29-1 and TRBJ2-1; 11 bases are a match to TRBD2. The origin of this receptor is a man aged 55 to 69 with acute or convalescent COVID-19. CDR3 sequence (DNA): TGCAGCGTTGAAACCCCAAAACTAGCGGGAGTTTACAATGAGCAGTTCTTC. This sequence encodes CSVETPKLAGVYNEQFF.